One and the same sample provided the 22 T cell receptor beta chains below, sequenced in a study of blood T cells in healthy people across ages. Alongside a J-beta primer mix, a sample-barcoded 5' primer served in a second PCR lasting roughly 6 to 11 cycles. TCRdb re-derived calls from the 5' RACE reads in MiXCR, one entry per CDR3 protein. The profile shows approximately 810,000 distinct CDR3 sequences, 29% of them singletons. The sequencing sample was made of blood. The receptors originated from a woman of 80 years or more in good health.

The rearrangement uses TRBV4-2 and TRBJ2-1; D might be TRBD2 (6 bases). The V gene lost 0 bases and the J gene lost 6 bases, with 12 bases spanning the gap. CDR1 and CDR2 from the germline V gene are LGHNA and YNFKEQ. CDR3 length: 15 residues. The CDR3 DNA follows: TGTGCCAGCAGCCAAGACGCGACTAGGGGCAATGAGCAGTTCTTC. This codes for CASSQDATRGNEQFF.

This clonotype was counted between two and nine times. A single base separates this from a much larger clone, so it may be a read error. The V and J genes are TRBV20-1 and TRBJ2-5; tentatively, D is TRBD1 (6 bases). CDR3 length: 15 residues. V shed 0 bases and J shed 1 base, with 12 bases lying between them. The germline V gene has CDR1 DFQATT and CDR2 SNEGSKA (reference sequence). The CDR3 nucleotides are TGCAGTGCTAGAGATCCAGGGGCCTCCCAAGAGACCCAGTACTTC. This encodes CSARDPGASQETQYF.

On this clonotype itself: At one boundary the junction diverges from the germline segment, which might be a read error. The chain combines TRBV12-3 or TRBV12-4 with TRBJ2-3, with TRBD2 matching 7 bases. The CDR3 is 12 residues long. The CDR3 region has the DNA TGTGCTTCGGGGAGGGGCACAGATGCGCAGTATTTT. Translating gives CASGRGTDAQYF.

This chain links TRBV6-1 with TRBJ1-4; D not resolved. Germline values: CDR1 MNHNS, CDR2 SASEGT. The length of the CDR3 is 16 residues. V lost 5 bases and J lost 0, with 13 bases in between. The CDR3 nucleotides are TGTGCCAGCAGTACGTTCTCGACGCCAACTAATGAAAAACTGTTTTTT. Translating gives CASSTFSTPTNEKLFF.

Concerning this clonotype: A much bigger clone sits one base away, suggesting this may be a read error. This chain links TRBV3-1 with TRBJ2-3; possibly TRBD2 for D (5 bases). CDR1 is LGHDT, CDR2 YNNKEL, per germline (reference sequence). Trimming cost V 4 bases and J 1 base, with 18 bases left between them. The CDR3 contains 17 residues. The CDR3 loop reads CASSRGVGWRGTDTQYF. The CDR3 coding sequence is TGTGCCAGCAGCCGAGGAGTGGGCTGGCGGGGCACAGATACGCAGTATTTT.

This clonotype has a count of ten or more. The CDR3 spells CASSQAAYNEQFF. The DNA for the CDR3 is TGTGCCAGCAGTCAAGCGGCCTACAATGAGCAGTTCTTC. V is TRBV7-9 and J is TRBJ2-1; D is possibly TRBD2 (5 bases). Germline V lookup: CDR1 SEHNR, CDR2 FQNEAQ (reference sequence). Deletions cut 6 bases from V and 2 bases from J, with 8 bases between. The CDR3 consists of 13 residues.

Many counts were recorded for this clonotype. The chain carries TRBV29-1 and TRBJ2-3; TRBD2 matches at 12 bases. In germline, CDR1 is SQVTM, CDR2 ANQGSEA. The J segment lost 10 bases and the V segment lost 7 bases, leaving 6 bases of the junction unmatched. There are 12 residues in the CDR3. The CDR3 loop reads CSASSGGASQYF. The CDR3 nucleotides read TGCAGCGCCTCTAGCGGGGGGGCCTCGCAGTATTTT.

Many counts were recorded for this clonotype. The rearrangement joins TRBV10-2 to TRBJ2-1; 9 bases line up with TRBD2. The CDR3 is 15 residues long. Looked up from germline, CDR1 is WSHSY and CDR2 is SAAADI. Trimming cost V 6 bases and J 3 bases; bases outside gene matches: 6. This CDR3 reads CASRYSGGYYNEQFF. CDR3 DNA: TGCGCCAGCAGATACAGCGGGGGGTACTACAATGAGCAGTTCTTC.

This clonotype was picked up many times. The J gene is TRBJ1-1, the V gene TRBV7-9; D possibly corresponds to TRBD1 (6 bases). CDR1 SEHNR and CDR2 FQNEAQ come from the germline V gene (reference sequence). V lost 0 bases and J 10 bases, leaving 12 bases between the germline ends. This CDR3 is built from 13 residues. The CDR3: CASSLAGRGRAFF. The DNA for the CDR3 is TGTGCCAGCAGCTTAGCGGGCAGGGGACGAGCTTTCTTT.

A few counts support this clonotype. The chain uses TRBV9 and TRBJ2-2; a weak D match, TRBD2 (7 bases). The germline V gene has CDR1 SGDLS and CDR2 YYNGEE. Trimming stripped 0 bases from V and 6 bases from J, with 12 bases between. The CDR3 spans 15 residues. The CDR3 DNA reads TGTGCCAGCAGCGTAGGCCTCGGGGGGCCCGGGGAGCTGTTTTTT. Amino acid sequence: CASSVGLGGPGELFF.

This clonotype was recorded a few times. The chain carries TRBV27 and TRBJ1-4, with TRBD1 identical over 8 bases. CDR1 and CDR2 (germline): MNHEY, SMNVEV (reference sequence). This CDR3 has 14 residues. The junction had 5 bases not matched to a gene; V was cut back by 6 bases and J by 5 bases. The CDR3 DNA reads TGTGCCAGCAGGGGAAACAGGGGGAATGAAAAACTGTTTTTT. Its translation is CASRGNRGNEKLFF.

This clonotype was seen ten or more times. The rearrangement links TRBV7-9 to TRBJ2-1; D possibly corresponds to TRBD2 (6 bases). V dropped 6 bases and J dropped 4 bases, with 13 bases sitting between them. The germline V gene has CDR1 SEHNR and CDR2 FQNEAQ (reference sequence). This CDR3 has 14 amino acids. The CDR3 sequence is CASRGGELYNEQFF. The DNA for the CDR3 is TGTGCCAGCAGGGGCGGGGAACTTTACAATGAGCAGTTCTTC.

J is TRBJ1-3 and V is TRBV4-3; D gene ambiguous. The germline CDR1 and CDR2 sequences are LGHNA and YSLEER. V lost 1 base, J lost 3 bases, and 10 bases lay in between. This CDR3 spans 15 amino acids. CDR3 in amino acids: CASSQVAGIGNTIYF. CDR3 DNA: TGCGCCAGCAGCCAAGTTGCCGGAATTGGAAACACCATATATTTT.

This clonotype was observed many times. The junction departs from germline at one end; a sequencing error may be responsible. The chain uses TRBV5-1 and TRBJ2-1, with TRBD1 as a possible D gene (6 bases). The CDR3 is 20 amino acids. Germline-derived CDR1 and CDR2 are SGHRS and YFSETQ. The CDR3 region has the DNA TGCGCCAGCAGCACCCCGGGACATACTGCCTCTAAGGACTCCCACAATGAGCAGTTCTTC. It codes for CASSTPGHTASKDSHNEQFF. Full variable domain (remainder filled in from reference TRBV5-1 and TRBJ2-1): KAGVTQTPRYLIKTRGQQVTLSCSPISGHRSVSWYQQTPGQGLQFLFEYFSETQRNKGNFPGRFSGRQFSNSRSEMNVSTLELGDSALYLCASSTPGHTASKDSHNEQFFGPGTRLTVL.

Regarding this clonotype: A much larger clone lies one base from this, so it may be a read error. For the CDR3, the DNA is TGTGCCAGCACCTGGGCGGGACACTACAATGAGCAGTACTTC. This codes for CASTWAGHYNEQYF. The chain employs TRBV6-2 or TRBV6-3 and TRBJ2-5; the D gene could be TRBD1 or TRBD2 (6 bases each). V shed 7 bases and J shed 11 bases, with 23 bases lying between them. Germline CDR1 reads MNHEY; CDR2 reads SVGEGT. The length of the CDR3 is 14 residues.

The CDR3 nucleotides read TGTGCCAGCAGCTTAGGGGGATGGGCTAGCGGGGGGCTACCTCAAGAGACCCAGTTCTTC. Translation: CASSLGGWASGGLPQETQFF. The chain is built from TRBV7-2 and TRBJ2-1; TRBD2 agrees at 11 bases. Germline V gene data show CDR1 as SGHTA and CDR2 as FQGNSA. The CDR3 consists of 20 residues. The V and J ends lost 1 base and 13 bases, in that order; junction bases with no gene match: 24.

The chain links TRBV7-9 to TRBJ1-6; D gene ambiguous. The CDR3 is 16 amino acids. Trimming removed 5 bases from V and 10 bases from J, with 21 bases in between. The germline V gene has CDR1 SEHNR and CDR2 FQNEAQ (reference sequence). CDR3 amino acids: CASSRLGSPGGSPLHF. DNA of the CDR3: TGTGCCAGCAGCCGTCTCGGGTCTCCGGGTGGGTCACCCCTCCACTTT.

This clonotype was found a few times. This may arise from a read error, as a much more abundant clone is one base away. The CDR3 spells CASTTATGRTDTQYF. CDR3 DNA: TGTGCCAGCACTACTGCGACAGGGAGAACAGATACGCAGTATTTT. V is TRBV12-3 or TRBV12-4 and J is TRBJ2-3; 7 nucleotides line up with TRBD1. The trim removed 7 bases at V and 3 bases at J, leaving 10 bases unmatched. The CDR3 loop spans 15 amino acids.

Ten or more counts support this clonotype. The CDR3 nucleotides are TGTGCCAGCAGCTTTCTTCCTGGGGCAGGGGGTAGCTACGAGCAGTACTTC. Encoded protein: CASSFLPGAGGSYEQYF. The chain joins TRBV7-9 to TRBJ2-7; the match to TRBD1 covers 7 bases. V lost 3 bases and J lost 3; bases outside the gene matches: 14. This CDR3 spans 17 amino acids. From germline, CDR1 is SEHNR and CDR2 FQNEAQ (reference sequence).

This clonotype was detected a few times. V and J are TRBV6-1 and TRBJ1-5; a possible D gene is TRBD1 (6 bases). Deletions cut 3 bases from V and 7 bases from J, with 16 bases between. From germline, CDR1 is MNHNS and CDR2 SASEGT. The CDR3 consists of 15 residues. The CDR3 bases are TGTGCCAGCAGTGAGGTGGCAGGGGCGGGGCAGCCCCAGCATTTT. Translation gives CASSEVAGAGQPQHF.

This clonotype was seen repeatedly, ten times or more. This chain's CDR3 is CASQLAGTTSSYEQYF. The CDR3 bases are TGTGCCAGCCAGCTTGCTGGGACTACCTCCTCCTACGAGCAGTACTTC. The chain carries TRBV5-4 and TRBJ2-7; 7 positions agree with TRBD2. In germline, CDR1 is SGHNT, CDR2 YYREEE (reference sequence). The CDR3 is 16 residues long. V was clipped by 7 bases and J by 0 bases; unmatched bases: 13.

This clonotype was recorded many times. This chain joins TRBV4-2 and TRBJ1-6, with D perhaps TRBD1 (6 bases). CDR1 LGHNA and CDR2 YNFKEQ come from the germline V gene. V was pared by 0 bases and J by 4 bases, with 16 bases between. This CDR3 has 18 amino acids. CDR3 protein: CASSQEAVVDRYNSPLHF. In DNA, the CDR3 is TGTGCCAGCAGCCAAGAAGCCGTGGTAGACAGGTATAATTCACCCCTCCACTTT.